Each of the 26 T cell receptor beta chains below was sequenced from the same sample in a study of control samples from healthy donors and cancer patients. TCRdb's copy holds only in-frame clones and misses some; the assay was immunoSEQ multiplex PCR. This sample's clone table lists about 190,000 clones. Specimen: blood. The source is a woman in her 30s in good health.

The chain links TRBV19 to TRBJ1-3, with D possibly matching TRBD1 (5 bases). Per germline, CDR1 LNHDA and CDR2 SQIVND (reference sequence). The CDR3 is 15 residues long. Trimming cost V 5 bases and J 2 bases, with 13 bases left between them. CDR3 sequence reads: CASSRTGTTGNTIYF. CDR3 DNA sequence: TGTGCCAGTAGTCGCACAGGAACGACTGGAAACACCATATATTTT.

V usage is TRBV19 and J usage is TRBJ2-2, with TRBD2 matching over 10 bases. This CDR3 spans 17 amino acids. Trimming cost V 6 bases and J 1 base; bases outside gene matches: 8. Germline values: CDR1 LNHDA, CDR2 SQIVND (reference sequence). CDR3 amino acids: CASSHRGLALNTGELFF. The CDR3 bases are TGTGCCAGTAGCCATAGGGGACTAGCGTTGAACACCGGGGAGCTGTTTTTT.

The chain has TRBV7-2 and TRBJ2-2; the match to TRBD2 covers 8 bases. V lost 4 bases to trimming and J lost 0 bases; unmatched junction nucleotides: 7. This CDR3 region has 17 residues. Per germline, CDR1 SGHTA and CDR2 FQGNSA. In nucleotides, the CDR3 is TGTGCCAGCAGCTGGCCAGCGGGGGAAGCGAACACCGGGGAGCTGTTTTTT. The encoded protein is CASSWPAGEANTGELFF.

In nucleotides, the CDR3 is TGTGCCAGCAGCTCTGACAGGGCAATGTATCAGGAGACCCAGTACTTC. It specifies CASSSDRAMYQETQYF. The chain couples TRBV7-8 to TRBJ2-5, with 7 bases lining up with TRBD1. CDR1 and CDR2 from the germline V gene are SGHVS and FQNEAQ. CDR3 size: 16 residues. V dropped 4 bases and J dropped 5; count of bases not matched to a gene: 13. Drawing the rest from reference TRBV7-8 and TRBJ2-5, the complete variable domain is GAGVSQSPRYKVAKRGQDVALRCDPISGHVSLFWYQQALGQGPEFLTYFQNEAQLDKSGLPSDRFFAERPEGSVSTLKIQRTQQEDSAVYLCASSSDRAMYQETQYFGPGTRLLVL.

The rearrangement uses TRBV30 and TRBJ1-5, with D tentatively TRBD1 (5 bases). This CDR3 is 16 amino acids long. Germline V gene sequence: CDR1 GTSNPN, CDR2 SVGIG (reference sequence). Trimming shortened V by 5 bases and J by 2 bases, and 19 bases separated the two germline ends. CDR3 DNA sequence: TGTGCCTGGGGTATAGGAGTCGGGGGGGGCAATCAGCCCCAGCATTTT. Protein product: CAWGIGVGGGNQPQHF.

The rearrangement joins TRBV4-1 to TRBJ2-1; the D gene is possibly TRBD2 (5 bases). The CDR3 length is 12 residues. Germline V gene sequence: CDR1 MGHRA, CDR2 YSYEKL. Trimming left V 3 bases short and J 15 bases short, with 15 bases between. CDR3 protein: CASSQTWTQPFF. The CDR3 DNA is TGCGCCAGCAGCCAGACATGGACTCAGCCGTTCTTC.

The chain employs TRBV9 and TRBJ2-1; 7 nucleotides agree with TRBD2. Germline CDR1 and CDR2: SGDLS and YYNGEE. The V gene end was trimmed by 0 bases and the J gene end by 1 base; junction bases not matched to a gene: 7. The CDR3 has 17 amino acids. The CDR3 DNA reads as TGTGCCAGCAGCGTAGGATCGTCGGGGGGATCCTACAATGAGCAGTTCTTC. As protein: CASSVGSSGGSYNEQFF.

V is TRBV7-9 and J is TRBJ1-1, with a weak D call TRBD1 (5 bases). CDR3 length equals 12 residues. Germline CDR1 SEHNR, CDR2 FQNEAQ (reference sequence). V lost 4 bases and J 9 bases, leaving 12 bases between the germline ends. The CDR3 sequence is CASSSTTAQAFF. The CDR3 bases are TGTGCCAGCAGCTCAACGACAGCCCAAGCTTTCTTT.

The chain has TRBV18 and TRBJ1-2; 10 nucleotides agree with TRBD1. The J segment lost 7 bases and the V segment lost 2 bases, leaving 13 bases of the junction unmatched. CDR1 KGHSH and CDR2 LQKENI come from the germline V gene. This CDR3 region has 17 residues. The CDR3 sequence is CASSPETPGTGASGYTF. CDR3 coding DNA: TGTGCCAGCTCACCAGAAACCCCCGGGACAGGGGCAAGTGGCTACACCTTC.

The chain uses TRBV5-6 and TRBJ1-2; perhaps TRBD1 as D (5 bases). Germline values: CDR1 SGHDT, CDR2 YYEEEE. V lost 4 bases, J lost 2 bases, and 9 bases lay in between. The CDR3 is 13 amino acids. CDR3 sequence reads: CASSAQVNYGYTF. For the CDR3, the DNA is TGTGCCAGCAGCGCACAGGTCAACTATGGCTACACCTTC.

CDR3 in amino acids: CASSPDLATGGYGEQFF. Written as DNA, the CDR3 is TGTGCCAGCAGCCCCGACCTCGCGACAGGGGGCTATGGTGAGCAGTTCTTC. V gene TRBV6-2 or TRBV6-3 combines with J gene TRBJ2-1; TRBD1 matches 10 bases. The CDR3 runs 17 residues. Germline V gene data show CDR1 as MNHEY and CDR2 as SVGEGT. J lost 9 bases, V lost 6 bases, and 17 bases had no gene match.

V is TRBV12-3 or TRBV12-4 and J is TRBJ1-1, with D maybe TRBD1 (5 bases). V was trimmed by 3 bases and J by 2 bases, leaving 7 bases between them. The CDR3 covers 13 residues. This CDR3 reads CASSLTENTEAFF. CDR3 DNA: TGTGCCAGCAGTTTGACAGAAAACACTGAAGCTTTCTTT.

In DNA, the CDR3 is TGTGCCAGCAGCCAAGATGCAGGTTCTGGCGGCTACACCTTC. Protein: CASSQDAGSGGYTF. The V call is TRBV3-1 (or the pseudogene TRBV3-2), the J call TRBJ1-2; D gene uncertain. CDR3 length: 14 residues. Trimming left V 0 bases short and J 8 bases short, with 13 bases between. Germline V gene lookup returns CDR1 LGHDT and CDR2 YNNKEL (reference sequence).

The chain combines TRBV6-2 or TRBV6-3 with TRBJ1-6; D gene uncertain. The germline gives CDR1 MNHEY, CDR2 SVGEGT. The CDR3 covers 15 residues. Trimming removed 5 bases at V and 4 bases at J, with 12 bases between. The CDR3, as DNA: TGTGCCAGCAGTAGGACGGAGGCTTATAATTCACCCCTCCACTTT. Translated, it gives CASSRTEAYNSPLHF.

The DNA for the CDR3 is TGTGCCAGTAGTACTAGGGACTGGCCGCTTAACTATGGCTACACCTTC. Translation: CASSTRDWPLNYGYTF. The genes are TRBV19 and TRBJ1-2; possibly TRBD1 for D (5 bases). Germline assignment: CDR1 LNHDA and CDR2 SQIVND (reference sequence). The V and J ends lost 4 bases and 1 base respectively, with 16 bases between them. The length of the CDR3 is 16 residues.

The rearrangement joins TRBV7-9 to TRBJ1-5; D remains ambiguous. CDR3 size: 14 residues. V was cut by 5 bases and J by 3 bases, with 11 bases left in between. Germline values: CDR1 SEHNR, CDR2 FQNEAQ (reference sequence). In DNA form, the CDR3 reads TGTGCCAGCAGCCGCACAGAGATCAATCAGCCCCAGCATTTT. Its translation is CASSRTEINQPQHF.

CDR3 protein: CASSFAGTGVSYNEQFF. The CDR3 DNA is TGTGCCAGCAGCTTCGCCGGGACAGGGGTCTCCTACAATGAGCAGTTCTTC. The chain employs TRBV7-9 and TRBJ2-1, with TRBD1 matching over 10 bases. CDR3 size: 17 residues. The J segment lost 0 bases and the V segment lost 3 bases, leaving 5 bases of the junction unmatched. The germline gives CDR1 SEHNR, CDR2 FQNEAQ (reference sequence).

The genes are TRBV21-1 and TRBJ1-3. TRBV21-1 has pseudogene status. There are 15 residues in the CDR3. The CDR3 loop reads CASSPVALSGNTIYF. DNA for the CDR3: TGTGCCAGCAGCCCCGTAGCCCTCTCTGGAAACACCATATATTTT.

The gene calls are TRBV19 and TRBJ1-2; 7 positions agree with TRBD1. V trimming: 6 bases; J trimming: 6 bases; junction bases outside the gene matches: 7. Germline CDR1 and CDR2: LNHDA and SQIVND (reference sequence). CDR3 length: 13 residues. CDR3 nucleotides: TGTGCCAGTAGGGTTAGGGGGCAGGATGGCTACACCTTC. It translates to CASRVRGQDGYTF.

As DNA, the CDR3 is TGTGCCAGCAGCGGAGAGACCCAGTACTTC. Its protein is CASSGETQYF. The chain joins TRBV7-9 to TRBJ2-5; no clear D gene. V was trimmed by 5 bases and J by 4 bases, leaving 2 bases between them. The CDR3 totals 10 residues. Looked up from germline, CDR1 is SEHNR and CDR2 is FQNEAQ (reference sequence).

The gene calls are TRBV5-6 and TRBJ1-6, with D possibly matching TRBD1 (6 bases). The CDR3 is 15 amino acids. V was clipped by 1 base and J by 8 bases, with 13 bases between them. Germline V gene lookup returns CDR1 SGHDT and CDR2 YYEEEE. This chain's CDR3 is CASSLRGAGDSPLHF. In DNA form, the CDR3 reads TGTGCCAGCAGCTTGCGGGGGGCGGGGGATTCACCCCTCCACTTT.

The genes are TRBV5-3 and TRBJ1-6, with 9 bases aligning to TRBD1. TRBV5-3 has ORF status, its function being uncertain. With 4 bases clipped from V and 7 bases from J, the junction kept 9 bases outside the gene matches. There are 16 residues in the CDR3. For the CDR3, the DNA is TGTGCCAGAAGCCTCAGCGCCGGGACAGGGAATTCACCCCTCCACTTT. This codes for CARSLSAGTGNSPLHF.

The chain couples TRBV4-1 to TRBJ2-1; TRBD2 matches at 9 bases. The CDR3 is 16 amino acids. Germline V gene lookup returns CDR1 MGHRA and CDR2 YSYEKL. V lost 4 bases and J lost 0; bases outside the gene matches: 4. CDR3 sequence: CASSLSGGHSYNEQFF. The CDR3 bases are TGCGCCAGCAGCCTCAGCGGGGGGCACTCCTACAATGAGCAGTTCTTC.

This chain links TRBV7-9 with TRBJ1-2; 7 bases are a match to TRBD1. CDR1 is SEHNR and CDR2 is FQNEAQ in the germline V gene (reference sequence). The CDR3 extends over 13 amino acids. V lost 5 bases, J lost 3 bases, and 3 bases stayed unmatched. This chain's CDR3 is CASSDREDYGYTF. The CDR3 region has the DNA TGTGCCAGCAGCGACAGGGAGGACTATGGCTACACCTTC. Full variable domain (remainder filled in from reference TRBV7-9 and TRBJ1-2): DTGVSQNPRHKITKRGQNVTFRCDPISEHNRLYWYRQTLGQGPEFLTYFQNEAQLEKSRLLSDRFSAERPKGSFSTLEIQRTEQGDSAMYLCASSDREDYGYTFGSGTRLTVV.

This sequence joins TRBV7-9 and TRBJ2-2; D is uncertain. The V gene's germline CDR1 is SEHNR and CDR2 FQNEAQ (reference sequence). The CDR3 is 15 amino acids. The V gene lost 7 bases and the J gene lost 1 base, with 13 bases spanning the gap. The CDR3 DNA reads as TGTGCCAGCACCCCGACCAGACTGAACACCGGGGAGCTGTTTTTT. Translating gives CASTPTRLNTGELFF.

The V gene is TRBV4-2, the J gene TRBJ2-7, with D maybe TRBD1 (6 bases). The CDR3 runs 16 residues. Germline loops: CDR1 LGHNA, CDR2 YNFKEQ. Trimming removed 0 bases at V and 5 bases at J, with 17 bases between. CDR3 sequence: CASSQDSEQGFNEQYF. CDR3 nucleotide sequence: TGTGCCAGCAGCCAAGATTCTGAACAGGGTTTTAACGAGCAGTACTTC.